This T cell receptor beta chain was sequenced for a study of control samples from healthy donors and cancer patients. The assay was immunoSEQ multiplex PCR, and TCRdb's table has in-frame clones only and misses some. The sample consists of around 200,000 clones, about 93% of them appearing once. The germline CDR1 and CDR2 sequences are KGHDR and SFDVKD. The CDR3 runs 15 residues. V was clipped by 2 bases and J by 8 bases, with 17 bases between them. The material sequenced was blood. The clonotype originates from a man between 50 and 59 years old in good health. The chain carries TRBV24-1 and TRBJ1-2; D gene uncertain. CDR3 in DNA: TGTGCCACCAGTGATTCACCGGGTCCCCCATCCGGCTACACCTTC. It translates to CATSDSPGPPSGYTF.